Listed here are 19 T cell receptor beta chains from one sample, sequenced in a study of tissue T cells after allogeneic stem cell transplantation. Sequencing used immunoSEQ multiplex PCR; TCRdb keeps in-frame clones, though not all of them. The data contain about 43,000 clones, more than 90% of them seen just once; the ten biggest clones take up approximately 3.8%. This sample comprised blood, obtained before transplantation. The receptors shown here come from a woman aged 40-70 years who later had graft-versus-host disease after an allogeneic stem cell transplant.

This chain links TRBV28 with TRBJ2-2, with 10 bases lining up with TRBD1. The ends lost 6 bases at V and 5 bases at J; junction bases unmatched: 6. The CDR3 extends over 15 amino acids. Germline V CDR1 and CDR2: MDHEN, SYDVKM. CDR3 DNA sequence: TGTGCCAGCAGCTCGGGACAGGGGTTGACCGGGGAGCTGTTTTTT. This translates into CASSSGQGLTGELFF.

With respect to this clone: The junction shows a germline mismatch at one end, possibly a read error. The V call is TRBV7-2, the J call TRBJ1-5; D is unresolved. CDR3 length: 14 amino acids. Per germline, CDR1 SGHTA and CDR2 FQGNSA. The CDR3 bases are TGTGCCAGCAGCTTAGATAACCGCAATCTGCCCCAGCATTTT. Its protein product is CASSLDNRNLPQHF.

This chain uses TRBV6-4 with TRBJ2-6; a weak D match, TRBD1 (5 bases). Germline V gene lookup returns CDR1 MRHNA and CDR2 SNTAGT. The CDR3 is made up of 14 amino acids. Trimming took off 7 bases at V and 2 bases at J, with 9 bases between the two ends. The CDR3 nucleotides read TGTGCCAGCACCATGACAGCTGGGGCCAACGTCCTGACTTTC. It is translated as CASTMTAGANVLTF.

This clone was seen a single time. The chain uses TRBV5-4 and TRBJ1-1; the D is unclear. V shed 5 bases and J shed 3 bases, with 17 bases lying between them. This CDR3 region has 15 residues. CDR1 is SGHNT and CDR2 is YYREEE in the germline V gene (reference sequence). The CDR3 DNA reads as TGTGCCAGCAGTAAAGACGCTCCCGGGTACACTGAAGCTTTCTTT. It encodes CASSKDAPGYTEAFF.

This clone was seen just once. This chain uses TRBV10-3 with TRBJ2-5; no firm D call. V was cut by 2 bases and J by 6 bases, with 16 bases left in between. The length of the CDR3 is 15 residues. CDR1 is ENHRY and CDR2 is SYGVKD in the germline V gene. CDR3 sequence (DNA): TGTGCCATCAGTGAGGAGGCTGCGGAAGGAAAGACCCAGTACTTC. Encoded protein: CAISEEAAEGKTQYF.

The rearrangement uses TRBV3-1 (or the pseudogene TRBV3-2) and TRBJ2-1, with 8 bases aligning to TRBD1. With 2 bases clipped from V and 3 bases from J, the junction kept 6 bases outside the gene matches. CDR1 is LGHDT, CDR2 YNNKEL, per germline (reference sequence). The length of the CDR3 is 16 residues. CDR3 DNA: TGTGCCAGCAGCCAAACCGGGACAGGCATCTACAATGAGCAGTTCTTC. Amino acids: CASSQTGTGIYNEQFF.

This chain joins TRBV15 and TRBJ2-5; TRBD2 might be the D (5 bases). CDR1 LNHNV and CDR2 YYDKDF come from the germline V gene (reference sequence). CDR3 size: 14 residues. Trimming pared 0 bases from V and 5 bases from J, leaving 10 bases between. CDR3 DNA: TGTGCCACCAGCAGAGATCGGGGTGGGGAGACCCAGTACTTC. It encodes CATSRDRGGETQYF.

The chain joins TRBV19 to TRBJ2-3; D perhaps matches TRBD1 (6 bases). CDR1 and CDR2 from the germline V gene are LNHDA and SQIVND (reference sequence). Deletions cut 4 bases from V and 6 bases from J, with 11 bases between. The CDR3 sequence is 13 residues long. In nucleotides, the CDR3 is TGTGCCAGTAGTAGGCAGGGGAAGGATACGCAGTATTTT. Its protein is CASSRQGKDTQYF.

This clone was counted a single time. The V call is TRBV5-6, the J call TRBJ2-3, with D possibly TRBD1 on 6 matching bases. The V end lost 4 bases, the J end lost 8 bases, and 17 bases lay between the germline ends. Germline V gene data show CDR1 as SGHDT and CDR2 as YYEEEE. CDR3 length: 14 amino acids. The CDR3 DNA is TGTGCCAGCAGCATGGGGGCAGAATCCCCTACGCAGTATTTT. Encoded protein: CASSMGAESPTQYF.

This clone came up a few times. J is TRBJ2-7 and V is TRBV2, with 9 bases aligning to TRBD2. In germline, CDR1 is SNHLY, CDR2 FYNNEI. This CDR3 comprises 14 residues. V gave up 6 bases and J gave up 7 bases; unmatched junction bases: 10. The CDR3 DNA reads as TGTGCCAGCAGGAGGCTAGCGGGAATCGGGGAGCAGTACTTC. This codes for CASRRLAGIGEQYF.

The chain employs TRBV7-9 and TRBJ2-5; 12 bases map to TRBD2. This CDR3 has 16 residues. The V gene's germline CDR1 is SEHNR and CDR2 FQNEAQ (reference sequence). Unmatched junction bases numbered 7, after V lost 4 bases and J lost 4 bases. The CDR3 is CASSSTSGRSRETQYF. As DNA, the CDR3 is TGTGCCAGCAGCTCCACTAGCGGGAGGAGTAGAGAGACCCAGTACTTC.

The chain has TRBV30 and TRBJ1-1, with D tentatively TRBD1 (5 bases). The CDR3 length is 13 residues. V gave up 4 bases and J gave up 4 bases, with 13 bases separating them. Per the germline V gene, CDR1 is GTSNPN and CDR2 is SVGIG (reference sequence). CDR3: CAWMKGAITEAFF. The CDR3 region has the DNA TGTGCCTGGATGAAAGGGGCCATCACTGAAGCTTTCTTT.

This clone was recorded once. The V gene is TRBV5-1, the J gene TRBJ2-5; D call uncertain. The CDR3 spans 14 residues. CDR1 SGHRS and CDR2 YFSETQ come from the germline V gene. V was shortened by 1 base and J by 2 bases, with 9 bases between the two germline ends. DNA for the CDR3: TGCGCCAGCAGCTTGTTGGGCAGACAAGAGACCCAGTACTTC. Protein sequence: CASSLLGRQETQYF. Full variable domain (remainder filled in from reference TRBV5-1 and TRBJ2-5): KAGVTQTPRYLIKTRGQQVTLSCSPISGHRSVSWYQQTPGQGLQFLFEYFSETQRNKGNFPGRFSGRQFSNSRSEMNVSTLELGDSALYLCASSLLGRQETQYFGPGTRLLVL.

The rearrangement joins TRBV2 to TRBJ1-1; no reliable D call. The CDR3 is 12 amino acids. Germline V CDR1 and CDR2: SNHLY, FYNNEI. Trimming left V 7 bases short and J 6 bases short, with 12 bases between. CDR3 sequence reads: CASNRVYAEAFF. The CDR3 DNA sequence: TGTGCCAGCAATCGGGTGTACGCTGAAGCTTTCTTT.

CDR3 nucleotide sequence: TGCGCCAGCAGCTTCTGGACAGGGGACACTGAAGCTTTCTTT. Amino acid sequence: CASSFWTGDTEAFF. The chain joins TRBV5-1 to TRBJ1-1; 9 bases match TRBD1. This CDR3 comprises 14 residues. CDR1 and CDR2 from the germline V gene are SGHRS and YFSETQ. The junction had 2 bases not matched to a gene; V was cut back by 2 bases and J by 3 bases.

V and J are TRBV7-9 and TRBJ2-5; D unresolved. The CDR3 is 13 amino acids. Germline assignment: CDR1 SEHNR and CDR2 FQNEAQ (reference sequence). Trimming shortened V by 5 bases and J by 0 bases, and 7 bases separated the two germline ends. CDR3 coding DNA: TGTGCCAGCAGCCTCGCGTACCAAGAGACCCAGTACTTC. It codes for CASSLAYQETQYF.

This chain connects TRBV5-6 to TRBJ1-6; D might be TRBD1 (5 bases). The CDR3 is made up of 15 amino acids. V was shortened by 6 bases and J by 7 bases, with 17 bases between the two germline ends. The germline V gene encodes CDR1 SGHDT and CDR2 YYEEEE. CDR3 DNA: TGTGCCAGCACCTATTCCGGGACGGCGAATTCACCCCTCCACTTT. Amino acid sequence: CASTYSGTANSPLHF.

V gene TRBV4-1 combines with J gene TRBJ2-5; 15 bases map to TRBD2. Trimming at V came to 4 bases and at J to 5 bases, leaving 5 bases not matched to a gene. Germline V CDR1 and CDR2: MGHRA, YSYEKL. The CDR3 is made up of 16 amino acids. The CDR3 reads CASSRTSGRAKETQYF. The CDR3 DNA follows: TGCGCCAGCAGCCGGACTAGCGGGAGGGCCAAGGAGACCCAGTACTTC.

This clone was detected once. In DNA, the CDR3 is TGTGCCAGCAGTGGCCTAGGGCAGGCGGGTGAAAAACTGTTTTTT. It encodes CASSGLGQAGEKLFF. The gene calls are TRBV25-1 and TRBJ1-4, with D unresolved. The CDR3 is made up of 15 amino acids. The V gene lost 4 bases and the J gene lost 7 bases, with 16 bases spanning the gap. Germline CDR1 is MGHDK and CDR2 is SYGVNS.